A selection of T cell receptor beta chains follows, all from one sample in a study of cytomegalovirus exposure and HLA in healthy donors. Assay used: immunoSEQ multiplex PCR; TCRdb lists only in-frame clones, some missing. The sample carries roughly 130,000 clones, roughly 90% recorded once. Specimen: PBMCs. The source of these receptors is a young man in good health and CMV-seronegative. Each CDR3 is given with its conserved first and last residue.

V gene	J gene	CDR3 protein
TRBV12-5	TRBJ1-3	CASGFGALSGNTIYF
TRBV6-1	TRBJ1-2	CASSGQFMEYGYTF
TRBV5-6	TRBJ1-4	CASSLWSGSNEKLFF
TRBV6-4	TRBJ1-1	CASSRSTEFFDTEAFF
TRBV18	TRBJ1-3	CASSPRTGQMQDSGNTIYF
TRBV30	TRBJ2-5	CAWSTGNHYFGETQYF
TRBV7-9	TRBJ2-1	CASSYDRGRENEQFF
TRBV6-6	TRBJ2-1	CAGGLAGVEQFF
TRBV29-1	TRBJ2-1	CSVEAQREASEQFF
TRBV7-9	TRBJ2-7	CASSLGGYSYEQYF
TRBV5-1	TRBJ2-2	CASSFSNWNTGELFF
TRBV7-2	TRBJ2-1	CASSLSGGTPYEQFF
TRBV25-1	TRBJ2-1	CASSEAGGPHNEQFF
TRBV18	TRBJ2-3	CASSPLAPGQSTDTQYF
TRBV5-1	TRBJ2-7	CASSLRLAGEGEQYF
TRBV28	TRBJ1-2	CASSSGQTGGRYTF